Each of the 21 T cell receptor beta chains below was sequenced from the same sample in a study of type 1 regulatory T cells. A single record per CDR3 protein comes from TCRdb applying MiXCR to the reads. Among approximately 100,000 distinct CDR3 sequences listed, around a third were seen once. The sample was CD4+ T cells, either the whole sample or a sorted fraction (not recorded which). The receptors stem from a human donor in good health.

A few counts support this clonotype. The gene calls are TRBV20-1 and TRBJ2-1; 8 bases agree with TRBD2. V shed 3 bases, J shed 4 bases, and the junction held 8 bases outside the gene matches. Germline CDR1 is DFQATT and CDR2 is SNEGSKA (reference sequence). The CDR3 length is 15 residues. In DNA, the CDR3 is TGCAGTGCTAGCGGTGAGGCGGGAGGTTACAATGAGCAGTTCTTC. Residues: CSASGEAGGYNEQFF.

V gene TRBV11-2 combines with J gene TRBJ2-3, with D possibly TRBD2 on 5 matching bases. CDR1 and CDR2 (germline): SGHAT, FQNNGV. Trimming left V 1 base short and J 0 bases short, with 17 bases between. This CDR3 comprises 18 residues. CDR3 bases: TGTGCCAGCAGCTTAGCCTCGACGGCGGACTCTAGCACAGATACGCAGTATTTT. Translation gives CASSLASTADSSTDTQYF.

This clonotype was counted only a few times. V usage is TRBV21-1 and J usage is TRBJ2-5; the D call of TRBD2 is as the table states it, not checked on the DNA. TRBV21-1 represents a pseudogene. CDR3 length equals 16 residues. CDR3 sequence reads: CASSKAQRTSQETQYF. As DNA, the CDR3 is TGTGCCAGCAGCAAAGCCCAACGGACTAGCCAAGAGACCCAGTACTTC.

This clonotype was found a few times. V gene TRBV5-1 combines with J gene TRBJ2-5; tentatively, D is TRBD2 (6 bases). Trimming pared 2 bases from V and 2 bases from J, leaving 13 bases between. The germline gives CDR1 SGHRS, CDR2 YFSETQ. The length of the CDR3 is 15 residues. The DNA of the CDR3 is TGCGCCAGCAGCTTCGTCAGTAGCGGACAAGAGACCCAGTACTTC. Amino acid sequence: CASSFVSSGQETQYF.

The chain is built from TRBV11-2 and TRBJ2-2; D gene unclear. The CDR3 consists of 14 residues. Germline V gene sequence: CDR1 SGHAT, CDR2 FQNNGV. V lost 3 bases and J 1 base, leaving 6 bases between the germline ends. Here the CDR3 reads CASSLERNTGELFF. The CDR3 DNA sequence: TGTGCCAGCAGCTTGGAACGGAACACCGGGGAGCTGTTTTTT.

The V gene is TRBV7-2, the J gene TRBJ2-5; D is unresolved. Trimming left V 4 bases short and J 1 base short, with 13 bases between. CDR1 is SGHTA, CDR2 FQGNSA, per germline. This CDR3 has 15 amino acids. The CDR3 coding sequence is TGTGCCAGCAGCTCGTTGACTCAACCCCAAGAGACCCAGTACTTC. Its protein product is CASSSLTQPQETQYF.

The J gene is TRBJ2-1, the V gene TRBV6-1; possibly TRBD2 for D (5 bases). CDR1 and CDR2 from the germline V gene are MNHNS and SASEGT. CDR3 length: 16 residues. Trimming removed 6 bases from V and 2 bases from J, with 17 bases in between. The CDR3 reads CASRDFATTAYNEQFF. Here the CDR3 DNA reads TGTGCCAGCAGGGACTTCGCCACCACAGCCTACAATGAGCAGTTCTTC.

The CDR3: CASSFTGRSPLHF. CDR3 nucleotides: TGTGCCAGCAGTTTCACAGGGCGGTCACCCCTCCACTTT. This rearrangement joins TRBV28 to TRBJ1-6; tentative D call: TRBD1 (6 bases). The CDR3 is 13 amino acids. The V end lost 3 bases, the J end lost 10 bases, and 10 bases lay between the germline ends. Germline CDR1 reads MDHEN; CDR2 reads SYDVKM. Full variable domain (outside the CDR3, taken from reference TRBV28 and TRBJ1-6): DVKVTQSSRYLVKRTGEKVFLECVQDMDHENMFWYRQDPGLGLRLIYFSYDVKMKEKGDIPEGYSVSREKKERFSLILESASTNQTSMYLCASSFTGRSPLHFGNGTRLTVT.

The chain employs TRBV28 and TRBJ2-7; TRBD2 matches at 11 bases. The CDR3 has 17 residues. Per germline, CDR1 MDHEN and CDR2 SYDVKM. Trimming took 6 bases from V and 6 from J; bases not matched to a gene: 16. The CDR3 reads CASRPSGLAGMASEQYF. Here the CDR3 DNA reads TGTGCCAGCAGGCCCAGTGGACTAGCGGGTATGGCAAGCGAGCAGTACTTC.

The rearrangement uses TRBV18 and TRBJ2-7; the D gene could be TRBD1 or TRBD2 (6 bases each). This CDR3 is 14 amino acids long. The germline gives CDR1 KGHSH, CDR2 LQKENI. V dropped 5 bases and J dropped 13 bases, with 24 bases sitting between them. CDR3 DNA: TGTGCCAGCTCATTGAAGGGGGACTCGGGTCCCTCCTACTTC. Protein product: CASSLKGDSGPSYF.

This clonotype was seen a handful of times. The chain carries TRBV29-1 and TRBJ2-3; the D gene is possibly TRBD1 (5 bases). Germline CDR1 and CDR2: SQVTM and ANQGSEA. The CDR3 contains 14 residues. Trimming took 4 bases from V and 3 from J, leaving 14 bases between them. The DNA for the CDR3 is TGCAGCGTTGGTAGGTCCTCAGGGACAGATACGCAGTATTTT. Translation gives CSVGRSSGTDTQYF.

Only a few counts were recorded for this clonotype. The chain joins TRBV5-1 to TRBJ2-3, with TRBD2 matching over 10 bases. This CDR3 region has 18 residues. V gave up 2 bases and J gave up 0 bases; unmatched junction bases: 9. CDR1 is SGHRS and CDR2 is YFSETQ in the germline V gene. The CDR3 loop reads CASSFWASGRSSTDTQYF. CDR3 sequence (DNA): TGCGCCAGCAGCTTCTGGGCTAGCGGGAGATCTAGCACAGATACGCAGTATTTT.

The rearrangement uses TRBV10-3 and TRBJ1-3; D is unresolved. Between the trimmed V and J ends, which lost 10 bases and 1 base, there was a span of 14 bases. Looked up from germline, CDR1 is ENHRY and CDR2 is SYGVKD. The CDR3 covers 14 residues. CDR3 DNA sequence: TGTGCCACAACCGCCTCAGTATCTGGAAACACCATATATTTT. Amino acids: CATTASVSGNTIYF.

This clonotype was detected only a few times. The CDR3 DNA reads as TGTGCCAGCAGCTCCCAAGCGGGACCTACAGATACGCAGTATTTT. Protein sequence: CASSSQAGPTDTQYF. V is TRBV7-2 and J is TRBJ2-3; 7 bases map to TRBD2. After removal of 4 bases from V and 3 bases from J, the junction contained 7 bases not matched to a gene. The CDR3 runs to 15 residues. CDR1 is SGHTA and CDR2 is FQGNSA in the germline V gene.

In nucleotides, the CDR3 is TGTGCCAGCAACGGACGCACCGGGGAGCTGTTTTTT. It specifies CASNGRTGELFF. The genes are TRBV7-6 and TRBJ2-2; unclear D gene. Germline values: CDR1 SGHVS, CDR2 FNYEAQ. CDR3 length: 12 residues. V gave up 7 bases and J gave up 4 bases, with 7 bases separating them.

The rearrangement uses TRBV5-1 and TRBJ2-3; weak D call: TRBD2 (6 bases). There are 15 residues in the CDR3. Germline V gene sequence: CDR1 SGHRS, CDR2 YFSETQ. Deletions cut 0 bases from V and 1 base from J, with 9 bases between. The CDR3 spells CASSLAGVGTDTQYF. The DNA of the CDR3 is TGCGCCAGCAGCTTGGCGGGAGTGGGCACAGATACGCAGTATTTT.

The chain joins TRBV19 to TRBJ2-4; possibly TRBD1 for D (6 bases). Germline loops: CDR1 LNHDA, CDR2 SQIVND (reference sequence). Deletions cut 2 bases from V and 6 bases from J, with 8 bases between. The CDR3 extends over 13 amino acids. The CDR3 sequence is CASSITGPNIQYF. CDR3 in DNA: TGTGCCAGTAGTATAACAGGGCCAAACATTCAGTACTTC.

This clonotype showed up just a few times. This chain links TRBV7-9 with TRBJ2-1; a weak D match, TRBD2 (6 bases). Trimming took 7 bases from V and 5 from J, leaving 15 bases between them. The CDR3 is 14 amino acids. CDR1 and CDR2 from the germline V gene are SEHNR and FQNEAQ (reference sequence). In DNA, the CDR3 is TGTGCCAGCAATGGGGGGAATCGGCACAATGAGCAGTTCTTC. Amino acid sequence: CASNGGNRHNEQFF. The full variable domain, rest sourced from reference TRBV7-9 and TRBJ2-1, is DTGVSQNPRHKITKRGQNVTFRCDPISEHNRLYWYRQTLGQGPEFLTYFQNEAQLEKSRLLSDRFSAERPKGSFSTLEIQRTEQGDSAMYLCASNGGNRHNEQFFGPGTRLTVL.

This clonotype has just a few counts. The chain uses TRBV5-1 and TRBJ1-5; D not resolved. In germline, CDR1 is SGHRS, CDR2 YFSETQ. Trimming took 4 bases from V and 8 from J, leaving 13 bases between them. The CDR3 is 13 residues long. CDR3 loop: CASSDEEGKPQHF. DNA of the CDR3: TGCGCCAGCAGCGACGAGGAGGGTAAGCCCCAGCATTTT. The variable domain in full, completed from reference TRBV5-1 and TRBJ1-5, reads KAGVTQTPRYLIKTRGQQVTLSCSPISGHRSVSWYQQTPGQGLQFLFEYFSETQRNKGNFPGRFSGRQFSNSRSEMNVSTLELGDSALYLCASSDEEGKPQHFGDGTRLSIL.

The rearrangement uses TRBV12-2 and TRBJ2-1; the D call in the table, TRBD1, was not verified against the DNA. TRBV12-2 is deemed a pseudogene. This CDR3 region has 16 residues. DNA for the CDR3: TGTGCAAGTCGCCCCCAGGGTTATAAACGGGACAGAGAGCAGTTCTTC. Translated: CASRPQGYKRDREQFF.

This chain connects TRBV3-1 to TRBJ2-4, with D perhaps matching TRBD2 (5 bases). The CDR3 is 16 amino acids. The germline V and J ends were trimmed by 1 base and 1 base, with 11 bases remaining between them. Germline V lookup: CDR1 LGHDT, CDR2 YNNKEL (reference sequence). The CDR3 spells CASSQAAGRAKNIQYF. CDR3 bases: TGTGCCAGCAGCCAAGCGGCGGGCCGTGCCAAAAACATTCAGTACTTC.